A selection of T cell receptor beta chains follows, all from one sample in a study of blood T cell repertoires in COVID-19. Assay used: immunoSEQ multiplex PCR; TCRdb lists only in-frame clones, some missing. The sample yields more than 40,000 clones, 80% to 90% seen once. The source material was peripheral blood. The receptor source for this set is a human donor in a cohort sampled during active COVID-19. The donor label of this sample is uncertain. The CDR3 runs from the conserved cysteine through the conserved F or W.

CASSYSGYGYNEQFF,TRBJ2-1,TRBV6-5
CASSLMGHEQYF,TRBJ2-7,TRBV5-1
CASSPTGGGISNYGYTF,TRBJ1-2,TRBV3-1/TRBV3-2
CASSGPSGRSYEQYF,TRBJ2-7,TRBV11-2
CASSLAGGHTEAFF,TRBJ1-1,TRBV11-2
CASSLDIGELFF,TRBJ2-2,TRBV5-1
CASSEFGSRSSYNSPLHF,TRBJ1-6,TRBV6-1
CASSLDGDNQPQHF,TRBJ1-5,TRBV5-1
CAWTPKGVASYGYTF,TRBJ1-2,TRBV30
CASSQGTASGNTIYF,TRBJ1-3,TRBV3-1/TRBV3-2
CASSVVDSPYGYTF,TRBJ1-2,TRBV9
CASSGLTFSETQYF,TRBJ2-5,TRBV19
CASRTDRAYNEQFF,TRBJ2-1,TRBV27
CASSLGPNTEAFF,TRBJ1-1,TRBV27
CASSSQGAGTGELFF,TRBJ2-2,TRBV5-1
CASSTRTGGIGNTIYF,TRBJ1-3,TRBV13
CASSLRTGGSGELFF,TRBJ2-2,TRBV7-2
CASSYKGSRAGELFF,TRBJ2-2,TRBV6-6
CASSITIQGAYTGELFF,TRBJ2-2,TRBV7-2
CAISESNDRGTKTQYF,TRBJ2-5,TRBV10-3
CASSKYRDRGLMGTEAFF,TRBJ1-1,TRBV7-2
CASSPTGKDEKLFF,TRBJ1-4,TRBV7-9
CSVERLAGNTDTQYF,TRBJ2-3,TRBV29-1
CASSMGAGPGYTF,TRBJ1-2,TRBV19
CAISVDRGQHYGYTF,TRBJ1-2,TRBV10-3
CASTAKRGVADTQYF,TRBJ2-3,TRBV7-2
CASSQGTGEGYRPQHF,TRBJ1-5,TRBV4-1
CASSAGGATNEKLFF,TRBJ1-4,TRBV7-6
CASSSLGQGVRGDTQYF,TRBJ2-3,TRBV7-9
CASSMGGSYNEQFF,TRBJ2-1,TRBV7-2
CASSLWQGDQPQHF,TRBJ1-5,TRBV27
CASSPTDLQETQYF,TRBJ2-5,TRBV18
CASSPTGLQETQYF,TRBJ2-5,TRBV11-2
CASSLVGQGGFYGYTF,TRBJ1-2,TRBV7-9
CASSSGFGRSNYGYTF,TRBJ1-2,TRBV6-2/TRBV6-3
CASSQGQGNSEAFF,TRBJ1-1,TRBV3-1/TRBV3-2
CASRAPGLAALDYEQYF,TRBJ2-7,TRBV2
CASSQSTGGSWDEQFF,TRBJ2-1,TRBV5-1
CASSLNRGNEQYF,TRBJ2-7,TRBV13